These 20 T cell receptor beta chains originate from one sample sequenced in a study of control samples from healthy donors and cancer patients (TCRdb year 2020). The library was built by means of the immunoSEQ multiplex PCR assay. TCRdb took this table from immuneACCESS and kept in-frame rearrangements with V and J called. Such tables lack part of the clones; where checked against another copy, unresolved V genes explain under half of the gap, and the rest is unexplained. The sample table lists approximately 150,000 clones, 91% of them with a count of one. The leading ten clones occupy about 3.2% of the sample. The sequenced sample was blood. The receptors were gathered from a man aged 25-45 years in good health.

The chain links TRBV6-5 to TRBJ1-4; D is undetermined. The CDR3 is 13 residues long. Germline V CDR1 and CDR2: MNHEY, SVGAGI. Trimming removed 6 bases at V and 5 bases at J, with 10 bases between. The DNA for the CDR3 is TGTGCCAGCAGCCCGGACGGGAATGAAAAACTGTTTTTT. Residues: CASSPDGNEKLFF.

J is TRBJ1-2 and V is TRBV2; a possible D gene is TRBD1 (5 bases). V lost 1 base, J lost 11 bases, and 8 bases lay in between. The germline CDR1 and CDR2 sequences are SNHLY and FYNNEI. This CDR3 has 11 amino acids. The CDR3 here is CASSEGGLYTF. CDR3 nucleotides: TGTGCCAGCAGTGAAGGGGGACTTTACACCTTC.

For the CDR3, the DNA is TGTGCCAGGGGGGAAATCCTCCCTGGGGCCAACGTCCTGACTTTC. Its translation: CARGEILPGANVLTF. The chain combines TRBV19 with TRBJ2-6; D assignment may be TRBD1 or TRBD2 (5 bases each). The germline V and J ends were trimmed by 9 bases and 2 bases, with 14 bases remaining between them. The germline V gene encodes CDR1 LNHDA and CDR2 SQIVND (reference sequence). CDR3 length: 15 residues.

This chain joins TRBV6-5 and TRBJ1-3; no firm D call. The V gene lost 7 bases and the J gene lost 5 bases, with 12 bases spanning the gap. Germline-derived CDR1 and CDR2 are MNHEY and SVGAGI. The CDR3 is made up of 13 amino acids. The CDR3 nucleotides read TGTGCCAGCACCGGCGGGCCCCGAAACACCATATATTTT. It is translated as CASTGGPRNTIYF.

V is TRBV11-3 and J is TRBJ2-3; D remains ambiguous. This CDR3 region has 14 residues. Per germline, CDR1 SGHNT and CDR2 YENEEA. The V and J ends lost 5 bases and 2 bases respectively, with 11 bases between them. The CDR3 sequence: CASSLGPTTDTQYF. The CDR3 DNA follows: TGTGCCAGCAGCCTTGGACCAACCACAGATACGCAGTATTTT.

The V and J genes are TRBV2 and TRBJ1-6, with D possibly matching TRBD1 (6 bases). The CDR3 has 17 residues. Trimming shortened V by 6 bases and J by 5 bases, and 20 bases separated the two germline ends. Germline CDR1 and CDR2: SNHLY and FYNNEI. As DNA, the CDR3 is TGTGCCAGCAGCAACCCGAAGGGGACAAGCGATAATTCACCCCTCCACTTT. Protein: CASSNPKGTSDNSPLHF.

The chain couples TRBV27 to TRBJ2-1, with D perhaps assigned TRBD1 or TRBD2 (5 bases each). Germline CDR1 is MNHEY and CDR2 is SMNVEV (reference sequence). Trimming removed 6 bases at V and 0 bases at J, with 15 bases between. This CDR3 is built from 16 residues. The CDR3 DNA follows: TGTGCCAGCAGGCTATTAGGGACGACCTCCTACAATGAGCAGTTCTTC. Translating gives CASRLLGTTSYNEQFF.

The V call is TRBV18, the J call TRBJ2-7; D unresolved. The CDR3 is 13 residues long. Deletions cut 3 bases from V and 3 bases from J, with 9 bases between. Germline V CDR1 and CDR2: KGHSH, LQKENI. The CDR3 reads CASSPNSDYEQYF. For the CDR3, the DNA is TGTGCCAGCTCACCGAACTCAGACTACGAGCAGTACTTC.

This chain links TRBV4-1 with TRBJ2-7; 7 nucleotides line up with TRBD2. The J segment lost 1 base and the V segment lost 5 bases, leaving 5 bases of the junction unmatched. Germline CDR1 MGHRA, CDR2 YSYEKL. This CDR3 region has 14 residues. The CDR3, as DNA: TGCGCCAGCAGCGAAGCGGGACTATCCTACGAGCAGTACTTC. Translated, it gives CASSEAGLSYEQYF.

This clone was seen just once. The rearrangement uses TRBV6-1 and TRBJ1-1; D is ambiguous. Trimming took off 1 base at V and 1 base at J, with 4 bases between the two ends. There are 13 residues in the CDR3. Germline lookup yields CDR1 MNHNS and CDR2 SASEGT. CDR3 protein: CASSEVGNTEAFF. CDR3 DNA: TGTGCCAGCAGTGAAGTAGGGAACACTGAAGCTTTCTTT.

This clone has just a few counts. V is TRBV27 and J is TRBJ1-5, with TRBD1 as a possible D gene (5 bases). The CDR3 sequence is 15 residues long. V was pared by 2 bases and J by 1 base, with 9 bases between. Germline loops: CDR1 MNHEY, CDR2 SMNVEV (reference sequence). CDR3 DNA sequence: TGTGCCAGCAGTTTAGCAGGGCAGAGCAATCAGCCCCAGCATTTT. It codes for CASSLAGQSNQPQHF.

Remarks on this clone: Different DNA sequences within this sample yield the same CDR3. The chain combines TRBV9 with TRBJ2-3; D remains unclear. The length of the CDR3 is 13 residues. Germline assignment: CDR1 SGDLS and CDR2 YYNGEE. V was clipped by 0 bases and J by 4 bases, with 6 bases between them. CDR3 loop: CASSVGPADTQYF. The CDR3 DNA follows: TGTGCCAGCAGCGTAGGACCCGCAGATACGCAGTATTTT.

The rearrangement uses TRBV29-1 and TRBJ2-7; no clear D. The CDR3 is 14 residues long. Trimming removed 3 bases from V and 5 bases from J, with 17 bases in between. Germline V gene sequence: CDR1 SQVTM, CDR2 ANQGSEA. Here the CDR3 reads CSVDEPSRSHEQYF. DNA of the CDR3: TGCAGCGTTGATGAACCGTCTAGAAGCCACGAGCAGTACTTC.

This CDR3 reads CATSRASGAGYGYTF. The CDR3 DNA follows: TGTGCCACCAGCAGAGCTTCGGGGGCAGGTTATGGCTACACCTTC. The rearrangement uses TRBV15 and TRBJ1-2; TRBD1 might be the D (6 bases). V lost 1 base, J lost 5 bases, and 14 bases lay in between. Germline V gene sequence: CDR1 LNHNV, CDR2 YYDKDF (reference sequence). The CDR3 is 15 amino acids.

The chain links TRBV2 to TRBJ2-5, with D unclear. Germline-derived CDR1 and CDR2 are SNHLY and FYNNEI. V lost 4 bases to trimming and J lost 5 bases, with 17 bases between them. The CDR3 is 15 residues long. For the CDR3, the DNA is TGTGCCAGCAGTGTTCCGATCGGAACGCAGGAGACCCAGTACTTC. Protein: CASSVPIGTQETQYF.

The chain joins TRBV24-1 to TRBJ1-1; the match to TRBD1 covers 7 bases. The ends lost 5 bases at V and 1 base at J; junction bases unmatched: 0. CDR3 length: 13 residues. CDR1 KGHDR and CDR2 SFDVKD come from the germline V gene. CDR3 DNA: TGTGCCACCAGTGCAGGGGGGAACACTGAAGCTTTCTTT. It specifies CATSAGGNTEAFF.

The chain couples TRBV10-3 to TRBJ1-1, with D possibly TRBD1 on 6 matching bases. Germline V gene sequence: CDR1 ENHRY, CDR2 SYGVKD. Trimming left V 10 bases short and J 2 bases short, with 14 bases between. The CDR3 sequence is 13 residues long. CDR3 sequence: CATSRGRNTEAFF. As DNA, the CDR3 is TGTGCCACCTCCCGGGGGCGAAACACTGAAGCTTTCTTT.

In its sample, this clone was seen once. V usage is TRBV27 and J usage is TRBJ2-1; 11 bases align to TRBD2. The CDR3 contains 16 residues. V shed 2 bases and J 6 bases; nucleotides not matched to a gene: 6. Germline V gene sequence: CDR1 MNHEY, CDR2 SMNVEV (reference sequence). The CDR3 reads CASSLISSGGPNEQFF. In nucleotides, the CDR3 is TGTGCCAGCAGTTTAATCTCTAGCGGGGGGCCCAATGAGCAGTTCTTC.

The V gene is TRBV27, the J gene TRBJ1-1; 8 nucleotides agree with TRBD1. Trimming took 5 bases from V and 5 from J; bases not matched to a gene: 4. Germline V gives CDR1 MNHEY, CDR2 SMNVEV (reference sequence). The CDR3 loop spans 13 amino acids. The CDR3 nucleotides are TGTGCCAGCAGTAGTACAGGGGGAACTGAAGCTTTCTTT. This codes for CASSSTGGTEAFF.

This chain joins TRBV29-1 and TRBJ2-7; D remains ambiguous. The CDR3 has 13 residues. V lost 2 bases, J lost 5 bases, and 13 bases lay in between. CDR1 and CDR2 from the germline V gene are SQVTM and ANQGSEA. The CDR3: CSVELPGRDEQYF. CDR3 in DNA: TGCAGCGTTGAATTGCCAGGAAGAGACGAGCAGTACTTC.